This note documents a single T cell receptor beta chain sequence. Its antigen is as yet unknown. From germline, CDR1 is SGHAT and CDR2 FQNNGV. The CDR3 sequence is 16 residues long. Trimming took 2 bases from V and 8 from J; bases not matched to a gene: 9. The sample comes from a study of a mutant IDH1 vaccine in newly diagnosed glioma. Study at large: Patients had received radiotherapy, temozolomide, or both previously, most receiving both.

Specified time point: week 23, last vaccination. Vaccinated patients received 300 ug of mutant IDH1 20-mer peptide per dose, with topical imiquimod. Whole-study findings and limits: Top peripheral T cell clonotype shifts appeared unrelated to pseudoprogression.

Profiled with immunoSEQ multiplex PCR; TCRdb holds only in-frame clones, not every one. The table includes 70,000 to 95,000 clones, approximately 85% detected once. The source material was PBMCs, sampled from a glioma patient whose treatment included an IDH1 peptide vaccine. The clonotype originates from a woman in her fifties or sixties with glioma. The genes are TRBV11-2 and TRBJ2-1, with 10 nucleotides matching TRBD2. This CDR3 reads CASSLRLAGRVDEQFF. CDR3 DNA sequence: TGTGCCAGCAGCTTAAGACTAGCGGGCCGCGTGGATGAGCAGTTCTTC.